This T cell receptor beta chain was found in a study of T cell changes during pregnancy in multiple sclerosis (dated by TCRdb to between 2019 and 2020). With respect to the entire study: Changes in the T cell repertoire over the course of pregnancy were examined in this study in women with multiple sclerosis.

Reading the germline V gene gives CDR1 LGHNA and CDR2 YNFKEQ. Trimming removed 0 bases from V and 0 bases from J, leaving 19 bases between the germline ends. Counted from cysteine to phenylalanine, this CDR3 has 19 amino acids. Only the CDR3 part of the read is kept: 57 bases, read in frame from the first base. The library was made by the immunoSEQ multiplex PCR assay. Sourced from immuneACCESS, this table was stored by TCRdb with only in-frame sequences that have V and J called. A share of the clones is absent; for the studies checked, an unresolved V gene accounts for under half, and the remainder has no known explanation. For this sample there are over 50,000 clones; 87% appear just once. About 5.7% of the sample lies in the top ten. Concerning this clone itself: The specificity of this receptor is unknown. No base qualities exist here, and no much larger clone lies one base off it.

The sequencing input was peripheral blood from another person, used as feeder cells. The V gene is TRBV4-2 and the J gene is TRBJ2-3; the D segment could be TRBD1, given 6 matching bases. The sequence was collected from a human donor whose cells served as feeder cells for cultures in a pregnancy study. The CDR3 is CASSQDGRGGTRSTDTQYF. The sequenced DNA is TGTGCCAGCAGCCAAGATGGCCGAGGGGGAACCCGTAGCACAGATACGCAGTATTTT.